Presented here are 22 T cell receptor beta chains from one specimen sequenced in a study of human T cells and chemical hapten exposure. Time point indicated: pre-sensitization, week 0. The treatment was: therapeutic diphenylcyclopropenone sensitization with weekly scalp DPC. A single record per CDR3 protein comes from TCRdb applying MiXCR to the RACE reads. Of about 68,000 distinct CDR3 sequences in the sample, approximately 11% are singletons; the top ten hold approximately 4.7%. Source: whole blood, taken in connection with sensitization to the hapten diphenylcyclopropenone (DPC). The receptor source for this set is a woman in her fifties or sixties with alopecia areata. Some clones in this sample may be carry-over from other donors' samples.

This clonotype occurred a few times. J is TRBJ2-5 and V is TRBV5-1; a weak D match, TRBD1 (6 bases). The CDR3 extends over 14 amino acids. Trimming stripped 3 bases from V and 5 bases from J, with 14 bases between. The germline V gene has CDR1 SGHRS and CDR2 YFSETQ. The CDR3 nucleotides are TGCGCCAGCAGCTCATCACCAGGGGAGGAGACCCAGTACTTC. Translated: CASSSSPGEETQYF.

J is TRBJ1-4 and V is TRBV7-2, with unresolved D. Germline values: CDR1 SGHTA, CDR2 FQGNSA. The CDR3 is 13 amino acids. Trimming shortened V by 3 bases and J by 7 bases, and 9 bases separated the two germline ends. CDR3 nucleotides: TGTGCCAGCAGCTTTGGCGCTATTGAAAAACTGTTTTTT. This encodes CASSFGAIEKLFF.

The rearrangement uses TRBV7-6 and TRBJ2-3; TRBD2 aligns across 7 bases. CDR1 is SGHVS, CDR2 FNYEAQ, per germline. The V and J ends lost 4 bases and 0 bases, in that order; junction bases with no gene match: 7. The CDR3 extends over 16 amino acids. The CDR3 here is CASSSRLAASTDTQYF. CDR3 bases: TGTGCCAGCAGCTCCCGACTAGCAGCTAGCACAGATACGCAGTATTTT. Using reference TRBV7-6 and TRBJ2-3 for the parts outside the CDR3, the full variable domain is GAGVSQSPRYKVTKRGQDVALRCDPISGHVSLYWYRQALGQGPEFLTYFNYEAQQDKSGLPNDRFSAERPEGSISTLTIQRTEQRDSAMYRCASSSRLAASTDTQYFGPGTRLTVL.

This clonotype was observed many times. This chain connects TRBV9 to TRBJ1-2; D uncertain. Germline CDR1 and CDR2: SGDLS and YYNGEE. The germline V and J ends were trimmed by 0 bases and 5 bases, with 17 bases remaining between them. The CDR3 covers 16 residues. The CDR3 nucleotides are TGTGCCAGCAGCGTAGTTTCCGGACCTCTCCAGTATGGCTACACCTTC. Amino acids: CASSVVSGPLQYGYTF.

V and J are TRBV30 and TRBJ1-2, with 8 positions matching TRBD1. The trim removed 4 bases at V and 4 bases at J, leaving 8 bases unmatched. Germline V gene data show CDR1 as GTSNPN and CDR2 as SVGIG (reference sequence). The CDR3 extends over 14 amino acids. In nucleotides, the CDR3 is TGTGCCTGGAACCGGGACAGGTCCGCCTATGGCTACACCTTC. Translating it yields CAWNRDRSAYGYTF.

This clonotype came up a few times. J is TRBJ1-4 and V is TRBV12-2. TRBV12-2 is a pseudogene segment. CDR3 length: 18 residues. CDR3 region: CASRLGGQPVATNEKLFF. In DNA form, the CDR3 reads TGTGCAAGTCGCTTAGGAGGGCAGCCAGTTGCAACTAATGAAAAACTGTTTTTT.

This clonotype was observed many times. The rearrangement uses TRBV28 and TRBJ2-7; D remains unclear. CDR1 is MDHEN, CDR2 SYDVKM, per germline. Between the trimmed V and J ends, which lost 5 bases and 3 bases, there was a span of 8 bases. The CDR3 is 12 residues long. This CDR3 reads CASSPDGYEQYF. CDR3 nucleotide sequence: TGTGCCAGCAGTCCCGACGGCTACGAGCAGTACTTC.

V and J are TRBV20-1 and TRBJ1-1; 9 positions agree with TRBD1. The CDR3 extends over 12 amino acids. With V trimmed by 7 bases and J by 11 bases, 11 bases remained unmatched. The germline V gene has CDR1 DFQATT and CDR2 SNEGSKA (reference sequence). This CDR3 is CSVTTGGENAFF. In DNA, the CDR3 is TGCAGTGTAACAACAGGGGGCGAGAACGCTTTCTTT.

This clonotype was seen ten or more times. This chain uses TRBV4-2 with TRBJ2-3; D unresolved. The V and J ends lost 0 bases and 0 bases respectively, with 13 bases between them. The CDR3 sequence is 17 residues long. The V gene's germline CDR1 is LGHNA and CDR2 YNFKEQ. The CDR3 spells CASSQDKRPSSTDTQYF. The CDR3 DNA is TGTGCCAGCAGCCAAGATAAAAGGCCATCTAGCACAGATACGCAGTATTTT.

This rearrangement joins TRBV4-3 to TRBJ2-4; D is perhaps TRBD1 (6 bases). The length of the CDR3 is 15 residues. V dropped 0 bases and J dropped 8 bases, with 14 bases sitting between them. Germline loops: CDR1 LGHNA, CDR2 YSLEER. CDR3 sequence: CASSQDSLKGDIQYF. The CDR3, as DNA: TGCGCCAGCAGCCAAGATTCGTTAAAGGGGGACATTCAGTACTTC.

The genes are TRBV14 and TRBJ2-7; 7 nucleotides match TRBD2. Germline loops: CDR1 SGHDN, CDR2 FVKESK. The V segment lost 1 base and the J segment 4 bases; nucleotides outside the gene matches: 1. The CDR3 has 13 amino acids. The CDR3 loop reads CASSQASGYEQYF. CDR3 DNA sequence: TGTGCCAGCAGCCAAGCTAGCGGATACGAGCAGTACTTC.

This clonotype was recorded a few times. The chain couples TRBV7-9 to TRBJ2-1; D remains unclear. Per germline, CDR1 SEHNR and CDR2 FQNEAQ (reference sequence). The CDR3 has 14 amino acids. Trimming removed 6 bases from V and 5 bases from J, with 14 bases in between. The CDR3 here is CASSPLGGDNEQFF. CDR3 in DNA: TGTGCCAGCAGTCCTCTCGGTGGGGACAATGAGCAGTTCTTC.

This clonotype was detected a few times. The chain carries TRBV6-1 and TRBJ1-5; D remains ambiguous. There are 17 residues in the CDR3. The germline CDR1 and CDR2 sequences are MNHNS and SASEGT. V lost 7 bases to trimming and J lost 0 bases, with 19 bases between them. CDR3 sequence reads: CASIAGFLEYSNQPQHF. The CDR3 DNA reads as TGTGCCAGCATTGCGGGGTTTCTCGAATATAGCAATCAGCCCCAGCATTTT.

This clonotype was detected ten times or more. The J gene is TRBJ2-5, the V gene TRBV6-5; 8 nucleotides match TRBD1. The CDR3 is 13 residues long. Per germline, CDR1 MNHEY and CDR2 SVGAGI. Unmatched junction bases numbered 8, after V lost 9 bases and J lost 5 bases. The CDR3 nucleotides are TGTGCCAGTAGACAGGGGAGAGGGGAGACCCAGTACTTC. Encoded protein: CASRQGRGETQYF.

This clonotype was detected ten times or more. The chain employs TRBV20-1 and TRBJ2-5, with TRBD2 matching over 7 bases. J gave up 2 bases and V 1 base, and 7 bases lay outside the gene matches. The CDR3 is 15 amino acids. Germline V CDR1 and CDR2: DFQATT, SNEGSKA (reference sequence). Written as DNA, the CDR3 is TGCAGTGCTAGAGGGGGAGGGGCTCGACAAGAGACCCAGTACTTC. Its translation: CSARGGGARQETQYF.

On this clonotype: A read error may explain this, as a much larger clone is one base away. V is TRBV27 and J is TRBJ2-7; TRBD1 matches 10 bases. Germline loops: CDR1 MNHEY, CDR2 SMNVEV (reference sequence). The CDR3 extends over 14 amino acids. The CDR3 region is CAGSSGTGVHEQYF. As DNA, the CDR3 is TGTGCCGGCAGTTCCGGGACAGGGGTTCACGAGCAGTACTTC.

The chain joins TRBV3-1 to TRBJ1-1; the D gene is possibly TRBD1 (5 bases). Trimming stripped 3 bases from V and 1 base from J, with 9 bases between. The CDR3 extends over 14 amino acids. Germline CDR1 and CDR2: LGHDT and YNNKEL (reference sequence). CDR3 region: CASSQGQGNTEAFF. The CDR3 coding sequence is TGTGCCAGCAGCCAGGGTCAGGGGAACACTGAAGCTTTCTTT.

In its sample, this clonotype was seen many times. The rearrangement uses TRBV6-2 or TRBV6-3 and TRBJ1-1; TRBD1 agrees at 8 bases. Germline-derived CDR1 and CDR2 are MNHEY and SVGEGT. This CDR3 spans 14 amino acids. Trimming took 4 bases from V and 3 from J; bases not matched to a gene: 4. The CDR3 here is CASSSPQGDTEAFF. The DNA of the CDR3 is TGTGCCAGCAGTTCCCCACAGGGGGACACTGAAGCTTTCTTT.

The chain employs TRBV7-9 and TRBJ1-4; the D is unclear. This CDR3 region has 13 residues. In germline, CDR1 is SEHNR, CDR2 FQNEAQ (reference sequence). V was cut by 2 bases and J by 7 bases, with 8 bases left in between. The DNA for the CDR3 is TGTGCCAGCAGCTTAATGGGCGGTGAAAAACTGTTTTTT. Protein: CASSLMGGEKLFF.

This clonotype was seen ten or more times. The chain couples TRBV30 to TRBJ1-1, with D hard to call. There are 15 residues in the CDR3. The germline V gene encodes CDR1 GTSNPN and CDR2 SVGIG (reference sequence). Trimming left V 2 bases short and J 0 bases short, with 13 bases between. CDR3 region: CAWSPRPDMNTEAFF. The CDR3 DNA is TGTGCCTGGAGTCCACGCCCAGATATGAACACTGAAGCTTTCTTT. Supplemented by reference TRBV30 and TRBJ1-1, the full variable domain reads SQTIHQWPATLVQPVGSPLSLECTVEGTSNPNLYWYRQAAGRGLQLLFYSVGIGQISSEVPQNLSASRPQDRQFILSSKKLLLSDSGFYLCAWSPRPDMNTEAFFGQGTRLTVV.

There are many counts of this clonotype. V gene TRBV4-2 combines with J gene TRBJ2-3, with a weak D call TRBD2 (5 bases). This CDR3 has 15 amino acids. V was cut by 0 bases and J by 3 bases, with 10 bases left in between. Germline values: CDR1 LGHNA, CDR2 YNFKEQ. The CDR3 DNA follows: TGTGCCAGCAGCCAAGACGCACTAGGGACAGATACGCAGTATTTT. Translation: CASSQDALGTDTQYF.

This clonotype was observed a handful of times. The J gene is TRBJ1-1, the V gene TRBV6-1; D not resolved. The germline V and J ends were trimmed by 3 bases and 9 bases, with 8 bases remaining between them. The CDR3 spans 11 residues. The germline V gene has CDR1 MNHNS and CDR2 SASEGT. CDR3 region: CASSDPLKAFF. The DNA of the CDR3 is TGTGCCAGCAGTGATCCGTTAAAAGCTTTCTTT.